The clone carrying this T cell receptor beta chain was seen only a few times. Its antigen is undetermined. This sample was included in a study of human T cells and chemical hapten exposure. Study observations and caveats: Among expanded TCRs, significantly more large CDR3 similarity clusters formed than among controls. Donors were affected by alopecia, so their immune reaction might vary from that of healthy individuals.

Time point noted: pre-sensitization, week 0. Described treatment: therapeutic diphenylcyclopropenone sensitization with weekly scalp DPC. TCRdb passed the RACE reads through MiXCR, listing each CDR3 protein once. Here the sample spans roughly 380,000 distinct CDR3 sequences, 4.5% to 5.5% being singletons. This TCR derives from a woman aged 45 to 65 with alopecia areata. Some clones in this sample may be carry-over from other donors' samples. Sequencing was performed on whole blood, taken in connection with sensitization to the hapten diphenylcyclopropenone (DPC).

This CDR3 reads CASTQGTRGIAYNEQFF. CDR3 bases: TGTGCCAGTACCCAAGGGACTAGGGGGATCGCCTACAATGAGCAGTTCTTC. This chain links TRBV19 with TRBJ2-1, with 8 positions matching TRBD2. CDR3 size: 17 residues. V lost 7 bases, J lost 2 bases, and 13 bases stayed unmatched. Germline V gene data show CDR1 as LNHDA and CDR2 as SQIVND (reference sequence).